This T cell receptor (beta chain) emerged from a study of control samples from healthy donors and cancer patients. The assay was immunoSEQ multiplex PCR, and TCRdb's table has in-frame clones only and misses some. This sample has around 140,000 clones, with roughly 86% found just once. The CDR3 contains 16 residues. From germline, CDR1 is SGHRS and CDR2 YFSETQ. V dropped 4 bases and J dropped 0 bases, with 14 bases sitting between them. V is TRBV5-1 and J is TRBJ2-4; tentatively, D is TRBD2 (5 bases). The TCR comes from a man aged 50 to 59 with head and neck cancer. The sample was PBMCs. For the CDR3, the DNA is TGCGCCAGCAGCCCCCGGGGAATAGGAGCCAAAAACATTCAGTACTTC. Amino acid sequence: CASSPRGIGAKNIQYF.